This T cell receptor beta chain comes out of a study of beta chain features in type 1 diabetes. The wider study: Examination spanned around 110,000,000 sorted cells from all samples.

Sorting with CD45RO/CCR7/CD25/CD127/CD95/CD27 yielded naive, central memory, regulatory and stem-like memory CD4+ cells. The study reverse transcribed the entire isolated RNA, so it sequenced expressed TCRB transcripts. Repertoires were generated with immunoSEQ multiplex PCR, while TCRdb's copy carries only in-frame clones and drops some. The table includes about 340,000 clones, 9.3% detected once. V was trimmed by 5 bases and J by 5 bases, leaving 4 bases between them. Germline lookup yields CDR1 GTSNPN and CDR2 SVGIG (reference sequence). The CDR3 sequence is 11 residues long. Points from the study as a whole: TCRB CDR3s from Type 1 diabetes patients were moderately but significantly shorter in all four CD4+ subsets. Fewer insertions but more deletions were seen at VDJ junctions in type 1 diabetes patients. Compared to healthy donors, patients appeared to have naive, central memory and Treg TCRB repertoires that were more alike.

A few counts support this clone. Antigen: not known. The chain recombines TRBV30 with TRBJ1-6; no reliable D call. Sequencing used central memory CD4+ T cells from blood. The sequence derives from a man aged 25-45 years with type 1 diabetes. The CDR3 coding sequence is TGTGCCTGGGACGATAATTCACCCCTCCACTTT. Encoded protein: CAWDDNSPLHF.